The entry that follows covers one T cell receptor beta chain sequence. The data originate from a study of CD8+CD57+ T cells in acquired aplastic anemia. Germline lookup yields CDR1 SGHVT and CDR2 SQSDAQ. This CDR3 spans 12 amino acids. The V and J ends lost 5 bases and 6 bases respectively, with 9 bases between them. Genomic DNA constituted the template upon which TCR beta VDJ and CDR3 profiling was performed. TCRdb redid the calling of the reads with MiXCR, one entry per CDR3 protein. This table has roughly 63,000 distinct CDR3 sequences, roughly half appearing once. The sequencing input was sorted CD4+, CD8+, or CD8+CD57+ T cells (not recorded which) from PBMCs. The TCR sequence derives from a human donor in good health, serving as a control. The chain is built from TRBV7-4 and TRBJ2-3; weak D call: TRBD2 (5 bases). The CDR3 nucleotides read TGTGCCAGCAGCCCACTAGAGGATACGCAGTATTTT. Protein product: CASSPLEDTQYF.